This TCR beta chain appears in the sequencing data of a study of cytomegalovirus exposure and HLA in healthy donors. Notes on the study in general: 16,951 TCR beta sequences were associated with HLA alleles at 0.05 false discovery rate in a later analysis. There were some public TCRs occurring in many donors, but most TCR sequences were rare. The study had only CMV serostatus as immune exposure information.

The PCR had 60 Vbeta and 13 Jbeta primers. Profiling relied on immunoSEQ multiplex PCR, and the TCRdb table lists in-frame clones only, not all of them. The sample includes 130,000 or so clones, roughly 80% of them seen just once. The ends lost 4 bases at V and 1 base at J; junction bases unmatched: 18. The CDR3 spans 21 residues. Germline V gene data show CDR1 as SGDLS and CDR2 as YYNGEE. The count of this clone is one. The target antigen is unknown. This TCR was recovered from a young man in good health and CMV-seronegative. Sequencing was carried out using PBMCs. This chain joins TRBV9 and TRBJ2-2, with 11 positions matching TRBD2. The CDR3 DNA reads TGTGCCAGCAGCCTCGGAATCTATCTTATGACTAGCGGGGAGAACACCGGGGAGCTGTTTTTT. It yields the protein CASSLGIYLMTSGENTGELFF.